Included here is one TCR beta chain sequence, with context. What it binds is not known. The data stem from a study of Ad26.COV2.S vaccination and SARS-CoV-2 variants. Across the whole study: Intramuscularly, Ad26.COV2.S was given either once or twice, 56 days apart.

Sequencing used immunoSEQ multiplex PCR; TCRdb keeps in-frame clones, though not all of them. The sample yields 300,000 to 350,000 clones, under 90% seen once. CDR3 length: 14 amino acids. V was cut by 0 bases and J by 7 bases, with 10 bases left in between. Germline V gene sequence: CDR1 LGHNA, CDR2 YSLEER. Treatment of the sample: around 19 received Ad26.COV2.S at low or high dose, single or two shots; several received placebo; per-sample allocation not given. Each sample was drawn 63 days after the first injection (of vaccine or placebo). This adult donor, from Boston, was 18-55 years old. Whole-study findings and limits: Vaccine recipients surpassed placebo recipients in spike-specific TCR breadth. Vaccine recipients and placebo recipients showed similar non-spike TCR breadth.

The chain has TRBV4-3 and TRBJ2-1; a possible D gene is TRBD2 (5 bases). This material consisted of peripheral blood, taken in a trial of Ad26.COV2.S vaccine versus placebo. This clonotype was obtained from a person aged 18 to 59 who received the Ad26.COV2.S COVID-19 vaccine or a placebo. In DNA form, the CDR3 reads TGCGCCAGCAGCCAAGATGGAGGAAGGAATGAGCAGTTCTTC. Translation: CASSQDGGRNEQFF.